This T cell receptor beta chain was observed in a study of CD8+ T cells in alopecia areata. Whole-study results and caveats: Tissue-resident alphabeta T cells belonging to normal skin likewise get sequenced within scalp specimens. It was lesional scalp, especially alopecia totalis/universalis, that showed higher clonality than normal scalp.

Reverse transcribed after extraction, RNA yielded cDNA as the sequencing template. Using immunoSEQ multiplex PCR, the repertoire was profiled, and TCRdb retains in-frame clones only, with some absent. The table lists 8,000 or so clones, less than 75% of them singletons. The germline V and J ends were trimmed by 0 bases and 1 base, with 16 bases remaining between them. Germline assignment: CDR1 SGDLS and CDR2 YYNGEE. The CDR3 is 17 residues long. On this clone itself: Its antigen remains unidentified.

In a group of 4 to 6 patients, CD4+ cells were sorted into CD25+CD127- cells. The chain employs TRBV9 and TRBJ1-1, with unresolved D. The source is a human donor with alopecia areata. The sequencing sample was made of CD4+ Tregs sorted from blood. Here the CDR3 reads CASSVGVNGVSNTEAFF. The CDR3 region has the DNA TGTGCCAGCAGCGTAGGGGTGAATGGGGTGTCGAACACTGAAGCTTTCTTT. The full variable domain, rest sourced from reference TRBV9 and TRBJ1-1, is DSGVTQTPKHLITATGQRVTLRCSPRSGDLSVYWYQQSLDQGLQFLIQYYNGEERAKGNILERFSAQQFPDLHSELNLSSLELGDSALYFCASSVGVNGVSNTEAFFGQGTRLTVV.